The 11 T cell receptor beta chains below come from one sample, sequenced in a study of control samples from healthy donors and cancer patients. Only in-frame clones appear in the TCRdb table, and some are missing; sequencing was by immunoSEQ multiplex PCR. The data contain some 150,000 clones, about 90% of them singletons. Sequencing used blood. Receptor source: a man aged 30 to 45 in good health.

The genes are TRBV7-6 and TRBJ1-6; the D is unclear. This CDR3 is built from 13 residues. Germline V gene sequence: CDR1 SGHVS, CDR2 FNYEAQ. Trimming took off 1 base at V and 8 bases at J, with 6 bases between the two ends. The CDR3 loop is CASSLGVDSPLHF. CDR3 sequence (DNA): TGTGCCAGCAGCTTAGGCGTGGATTCACCCCTCCACTTT.

The chain couples TRBV7-8 to TRBJ2-1; 7 bases fit TRBD2. From germline, CDR1 is SGHVS and CDR2 FQNEAQ. CDR3 length: 13 residues. J gave up 9 bases and V 5 bases, and 7 bases lay outside the gene matches. The chain's CDR3 is CASSGLGGIEQFF. In DNA, the CDR3 is TGTGCCAGCAGCGGATTGGGAGGGATTGAGCAGTTCTTC.

The chain has TRBV7-9 and TRBJ1-6; TRBD1 matches at 8 bases. The germline V gene encodes CDR1 SEHNR and CDR2 FQNEAQ (reference sequence). V lost 5 bases, J lost 7 bases, and 4 bases stayed unmatched. The CDR3 consists of 14 residues. The CDR3 sequence is CASSENRGNSPLHF. DNA of the CDR3: TGTGCCAGCAGCGAGAACAGGGGGAATTCACCCCTCCACTTT.

CDR3 protein: CASSLLAGGPYNEQFF. The DNA of the CDR3 is TGTGCCAGCAGCTTACTAGCGGGGGGGCCCTACAATGAGCAGTTCTTC. The rearrangement links TRBV27 to TRBJ2-1; 13 positions agree with TRBD2. CDR3 size: 16 residues. The V gene end was trimmed by 6 bases and the J gene end by 2 bases; junction bases not matched to a gene: 4. CDR1 and CDR2 from the germline V gene are MNHEY and SMNVEV (reference sequence).

J is TRBJ2-1 and V is TRBV4-2, with 9 bases matching TRBD2. The CDR3 sequence is 17 residues long. Germline V gene data show CDR1 as LGHNA and CDR2 as YNFKEQ. Trimming at V came to 2 bases and at J to 8 bases, leaving 13 bases not matched to a gene. CDR3 nucleotides: TGTGCCAGCAGCCAAATGAAGAGCCTAGCGGGGTCGGATGAGCAGTTCTTC. Translating gives CASSQMKSLAGSDEQFF.

The sample holds a few counts of this clone. V and J are TRBV29-1 and TRBJ1-1; no clear D gene. CDR3 length: 10 residues. CDR1 SQVTM and CDR2 ANQGSEA come from the germline V gene. V lost 4 bases, J lost 4 bases, and 4 bases lay in between. CDR3 amino acids: CSVAVTEAFF. The CDR3 nucleotides read TGCAGCGTTGCGGTCACTGAAGCTTTCTTT.

The chain links TRBV30 to TRBJ1-4; D gene uncertain. The CDR3 totals 16 residues. Germline V gene lookup returns CDR1 GTSNPN and CDR2 SVGIG (reference sequence). The V gene lost 3 bases and the J gene lost 6 bases, with 20 bases spanning the gap. The DNA of the CDR3 is TGTGCCTGGAGCCGCTACCGGGGTCGCGGGGATGAAAAACTGTTTTTT. Translated, it gives CAWSRYRGRGDEKLFF.

The V gene is TRBV11-3, the J gene TRBJ2-7; 9 bases align to TRBD1. Germline CDR1 reads SGHNT; CDR2 reads YENEEA. Losses at the gene ends were 1 base for V and 3 bases for J; bases not matched to a gene: 4. This CDR3 comprises 15 residues. CDR3 loop: CASSLGGTGSYEQYF. DNA for the CDR3: TGTGCCAGCAGCTTAGGTGGGACAGGGAGCTACGAGCAGTACTTC.

V and J are TRBV13 and TRBJ1-4; D is perhaps TRBD1 (5 bases). V lost 5 bases and J 0 bases, leaving 13 bases between the germline ends. This CDR3 has 16 amino acids. CDR1 is PRHDT, CDR2 FYEKMQ, per germline (reference sequence). The CDR3 loop reads CASSTNTGATNEKLFF. The DNA for the CDR3 is TGTGCCAGCAGCACAAACACAGGCGCAACTAATGAAAAACTGTTTTTT. The full variable domain, with the rest looked up from reference TRBV13 and TRBJ1-4, is AAGVIQSPRHLIKEKRETATLKCYPIPRHDTVYWYQQGPGQDPQFLISFYEKMQSDKGSIPDRFSAQQFSDYHSELNMSSLELGDSALYFCASSTNTGATNEKLFFGSGTQLSVL.

Details on this clone: The junction and the germline gene differ at one end; a read error may be behind it. This chain connects TRBV3-1 (or the pseudogene TRBV3-2) to TRBJ2-1; 12 bases line up with TRBD2. The germline V gene has CDR1 LGHDT and CDR2 YNNKEL (reference sequence). The CDR3 is made up of 16 amino acids. CDR3 sequence reads: CASSHPEGSSGGAVIF. The CDR3 DNA is TGTGCCAGCAGCCACCCCGAAGGGTCTAGCGGGGGGGCAGTGATCTTC.

This chain connects TRBV27 to TRBJ1-2, with D possibly being TRBD1 (5 bases). This CDR3 comprises 15 residues. The germline V gene encodes CDR1 MNHEY and CDR2 SMNVEV (reference sequence). Trimming removed 4 bases at V and 4 bases at J, with 16 bases between. The CDR3 nucleotides read TGTGCCAGCAGTTGGAGGGGTGGGCAAGCCTATGGCTACACCTTC. Its translation is CASSWRGGQAYGYTF.